This T cell receptor beta chain was sequenced during a study of blood T cell repertoires in COVID-19. Study-level background: The samples span acute and convalescent COVID-19 from the United States, Italy and Spain.

The method was immunoSEQ multiplex PCR; TCRdb's version includes in-frame clones alone and lacks a portion of them. The sample shows a few hundred thousand clones, 75% to 90% of them seen only once. CDR1 and CDR2 (germline): MNHEY, SVGAGI. V was clipped by 8 bases and J by 4 bases, with 17 bases between them. There are 14 residues in the CDR3. The chain couples TRBV6-5 to TRBJ2-5; D is perhaps TRBD2 (6 bases). The sample taken for sequencing was PBMCs or T cells enriched from blood (not recorded which). This clonotype was obtained from a woman aged 60-75 years who had recovered from COVID-19. CDR3 sequence: CASGLAGRGETQYF. CDR3 nucleotides: TGTGCCAGCGGGTTGGCGGGGCGGGGAGAGACCCAGTACTTC.